The 32 T cell receptor beta chains presented below share a single source sample, sequenced in a study of shared clonotypes between healthy human individuals. Data came from immunoSEQ multiplex PCR; TCRdb stores just in-frame clones and leaves some out. The data show 2 million to 2.5 million clones, 95% seen once. Sequenced material: naive CD4+ T cells sorted from blood. Subset denoted: CD45RA+ positively selected. These receptor sequences come from a man younger than 35 in good health.

The chain couples TRBV5-4 to TRBJ2-7; D is unresolved. Germline lookup yields CDR1 SGHNT and CDR2 YYREEE (reference sequence). This CDR3 region has 14 residues. The ends were cut back, 2 bases at V and 3 bases at J, with 12 bases in the middle. CDR3 sequence: CASSLSQLSYEQYF. In nucleotides, the CDR3 is TGTGCCAGCAGCTTATCTCAGTTAAGCTACGAGCAGTACTTC.

This chain links TRBV5-6 with TRBJ2-7; D unclear. Deletions cut 4 bases from V and 2 bases from J, with 19 bases between. Germline-derived CDR1 and CDR2 are SGHDT and YYEEEE. The CDR3 loop spans 16 amino acids. In DNA form, the CDR3 reads TGTGCCAGCAGCGGAACCGGCCGAAGGACGACCTACGAGCAGTACTTC. It is translated as CASSGTGRRTTYEQYF.

The genes are TRBV7-2 and TRBJ1-5; 8 positions match TRBD1. Germline assignment: CDR1 SGHTA and CDR2 FQGNSA. CDR3 length equals 14 residues. V gave up 5 bases and J gave up 7 bases; unmatched junction bases: 7. The CDR3 DNA reads TGTGCCAGCAGCCCAGGGACAGGAGACCAGCCCCAGCATTTT. Amino acids: CASSPGTGDQPQHF.

Points on this clone: Different DNA sequences within this sample yield the same CDR3. V usage is TRBV30 and J usage is TRBJ1-5; tentative D call: TRBD1 (5 bases). Trimming removed 1 base at V and 1 base at J, with 5 bases between. The CDR3 extends over 13 amino acids. Germline loops: CDR1 GTSNPN, CDR2 SVGIG (reference sequence). The CDR3 region is CAWSGGSNQPQHF. The CDR3 DNA is TGTGCCTGGAGTGGGGGGAGCAATCAGCCCCAGCATTTT.

This clone was observed once. The gene calls are TRBV20-1 and TRBJ1-1, with a weak D call TRBD1 (5 bases). Germline values: CDR1 DFQATT, CDR2 SNEGSKA (reference sequence). The CDR3 covers 10 residues. Trimming removed 8 bases at V and 10 bases at J, with 14 bases between. The CDR3 region has the DNA TGCAGTTTACACCTCGGGGCAGCTTTCTTT. Translated, it gives CSLHLGAAFF.

Concerning this clone: Other DNA sequences within the sample encode an identical CDR3. V gene TRBV28 combines with J gene TRBJ1-2; D gene uncertain. Trimming removed 6 bases at V and 3 bases at J, with 5 bases between. Germline lookup yields CDR1 MDHEN and CDR2 SYDVKM. This CDR3 region has 11 residues. CDR3 sequence (DNA): TGTGCCAGCAGGCGGGACTATGGCTACACCTTC. It codes for CASRRDYGYTF.

This chain uses TRBV6-1 with TRBJ1-1; 7 bases fit TRBD1. The CDR3 sequence is 14 residues long. V dropped 6 bases and J dropped 0; count of bases not matched to a gene: 4. Germline CDR1 and CDR2: MNHNS and SASEGT. CDR3 residues: CASRLTGVNTEAFF. CDR3 nucleotides: TGTGCCAGCAGGCTAACAGGGGTGAACACTGAAGCTTTCTTT.

The rearrangement uses TRBV5-4 and TRBJ2-5; weak D call: TRBD1 (7 bases). The CDR3 is 16 amino acids. Germline CDR1 SGHNT, CDR2 YYREEE (reference sequence). The V end was cut by 4 bases, the J end by 4 bases, with 20 bases between. The CDR3 bases are TGTGCCAGCAGCATGGACAGGAGGGCATTGGGAGAGACCCAGTACTTC. It translates to CASSMDRRALGETQYF. Based on the CDR3 plus reference TRBV5-4 and TRBJ2-5, the full variable domain is ETGVTQSPTHLIKTRGQQVTLRCSSQSGHNTVSWYQQALGQGPQFIFQYYREEENGRGNFPPRFSGLQFPNYSSELNVNALELDDSALYLCASSMDRRALGETQYFGPGTRLLVL.

A word on this clone: Different DNA sequences within this sample yield the same CDR3. This chain connects TRBV9 to TRBJ1-4; tentative D call: TRBD1 (5 bases). This CDR3 region has 14 residues. Germline V gene data show CDR1 as SGDLS and CDR2 as YYNGEE. The V gene lost 0 bases and the J gene lost 4 bases, with 7 bases spanning the gap. DNA of the CDR3: TGTGCCAGCAGCGTAGCCGGGGGTAATGAAAAACTGTTTTTT. Translation: CASSVAGGNEKLFF.

The chain has TRBV12-5 and TRBJ2-1; TRBD2 might be the D (7 bases). V was pared by 7 bases and J by 5 bases, with 18 bases between. Germline loops: CDR1 LGHNT, CDR2 FRNRAP. The CDR3 has 15 amino acids. CDR3 in DNA: TGTGCTAGTGCCTTGGGGGGGCCGGGGAACAATGAGCAGTTCTTC. Translating gives CASALGGPGNNEQFF.

This sequence joins TRBV2 and TRBJ2-1; possible D gene TRBD2, 7 bases. The CDR3 loop spans 16 amino acids. CDR1 and CDR2 (germline): SNHLY, FYNNEI. Trimming removed 4 bases at V and 6 bases at J, with 19 bases between. CDR3 DNA sequence: TGTGCCAGCAGTGGAGAGGCGGGGGCCCTACTCAATGAGCAGTTCTTC. It encodes CASSGEAGALLNEQFF.

DNA of the CDR3: TGTGCCAGCAGTGAACATCAGGTCCTGGGCGAGCAGTACTTC. Translated: CASSEHQVLGEQYF. The V and J genes are TRBV25-1 and TRBJ2-7; D remains ambiguous. The CDR3 runs to 14 residues. The V end was cut by 2 bases, the J end by 6 bases, with 14 bases between. Germline V gene lookup returns CDR1 MGHDK and CDR2 SYGVNS.

The chain links TRBV10-1 to TRBJ2-1; 9 bases align to TRBD2. CDR3 length: 15 amino acids. With 6 bases clipped from V and 4 bases from J, the junction kept 7 bases outside the gene matches. Germline CDR1 and CDR2: WNHNN and SYGVQD (reference sequence). As DNA, the CDR3 is TGCGCCAGCAGCGTCGGGACTAGCAGTTACAATGAGCAGTTCTTC. Protein: CASSVGTSSYNEQFF.

This clone was seen once. The J gene is TRBJ2-5, the V gene TRBV19, with unresolved D. The CDR3 consists of 13 residues. V lost 4 bases and J lost 5, with 11 bases in between. Per the germline V gene, CDR1 is LNHDA and CDR2 is SQIVND (reference sequence). CDR3 amino acids: CASSTAFTETQYF. CDR3 bases: TGTGCCAGTAGTACCGCCTTTACGGAGACCCAGTACTTC.

This chain uses TRBV25-1 with TRBJ1-3; possible D gene TRBD1, 5 bases. Trimming removed 10 bases at V and 2 bases at J, with 9 bases between. The CDR3 spans 12 residues. In germline, CDR1 is MGHDK, CDR2 SYGVNS. The CDR3 reads CATRGAGNTIYF. The CDR3 region has the DNA TGTGCCACCCGGGGCGCTGGAAACACCATATATTTT.

The chain links TRBV11-2 to TRBJ1-4, with a weak D call TRBD1 (6 bases). Germline V lookup: CDR1 SGHAT, CDR2 FQNNGV. V lost 5 bases and J lost 10, with 17 bases in between. The CDR3 is 14 amino acids. CDR3 residues: CASSPDSRKGKLFF. CDR3 DNA sequence: TGTGCCAGCAGCCCGGACAGCCGAAAAGGAAAACTGTTTTTT.

This chain joins TRBV30 and TRBJ2-3; a possible D gene is TRBD2 (6 bases). V lost 3 bases, J lost 4 bases, and 14 bases lay in between. The CDR3 extends over 14 amino acids. Germline assignment: CDR1 GTSNPN and CDR2 SVGIG (reference sequence). The CDR3, as DNA: TGTGCCTGGAGCCGGGGGAGGCCCCCAGATACGCAGTATTTT. It yields the protein CAWSRGRPPDTQYF.

V is TRBV28 and J is TRBJ2-7; tentatively, D is TRBD2 (5 bases). Trimming cost V 8 bases and J 7 bases, with 12 bases left between them. Germline CDR1 is MDHEN and CDR2 is SYDVKM. The CDR3 runs 11 residues. CDR3 sequence reads: CASGGRREQYF. The CDR3, as DNA: TGTGCCAGCGGAGGCCGGAGGGAGCAGTACTTC.

The CDR3 is CASSLIGPQETQYF. CDR3 coding DNA: TGTGCCAGCAGCTTAATAGGACCCCAAGAGACCCAGTACTTC. The V and J genes are TRBV7-8 and TRBJ2-5; D is unresolved. The length of the CDR3 is 14 residues. V gave up 2 bases and J gave up 1 base, with 8 bases separating them. Germline CDR1 is SGHVS and CDR2 is FQNEAQ.

The J gene is TRBJ1-5, the V gene TRBV6-1, with TRBD1 as a possible D gene (5 bases). Looked up from germline, CDR1 is MNHNS and CDR2 is SASEGT. The CDR3 extends over 15 amino acids. V was clipped by 4 bases and J by 6 bases, with 16 bases between them. Written as DNA, the CDR3 is TGTGCCAGCAGTGTGACAGCCCCTTCGCGTCAGCCCCAGCATTTT. Translation: CASSVTAPSRQPQHF.

The chain is built from TRBV21-1 and TRBJ2-2; the DNA was not compared with TRBD2, the D call given in the table. TRBV21-1 is listed as a pseudogene. The CDR3 runs 15 residues. CDR3 in DNA: TGTGCCAGCAGCAAAGCTGGAGGGGTCGCCGGGGAGCTGTTTTTT. It yields the protein CASSKAGGVAGELFF.

This chain joins TRBV9 and TRBJ2-5, with TRBD1 matching over 7 bases. The trim removed 0 bases at V and 7 bases at J, leaving 9 bases unmatched. The CDR3 has 15 amino acids. CDR1 and CDR2 from the germline V gene are SGDLS and YYNGEE. The CDR3 DNA follows: TGTGCCAGCAGCGTAGGAGGGGACAGTCTCGGGACCCAGTACTTC. It specifies CASSVGGDSLGTQYF.

V gene TRBV7-2 combines with J gene TRBJ2-7, with TRBD1 identical over 7 bases. The germline V gene has CDR1 SGHTA and CDR2 FQGNSA. The CDR3 is 16 amino acids. V trimming: 5 bases; J trimming: 5 bases; junction bases outside the gene matches: 15. CDR3 DNA: TGTGCCAGCAGCAGATTAGTTATCCCGGGACAGAACGAGCAGTACTTC. This gives the protein CASSRLVIPGQNEQYF.

CDR3 bases: TGTGCCAGTAAAAGGACAGGGGTAATGAACACTGAAGCTTTCTTT. Its translation is CASKRTGVMNTEAFF. This chain links TRBV19 with TRBJ1-1, with 9 bases lining up with TRBD1. The germline gives CDR1 LNHDA, CDR2 SQIVND (reference sequence). V was pared by 7 bases and J by 0 bases, with 6 bases of the junction left unmatched. The CDR3 contains 15 residues.

The chain combines TRBV6-5 with TRBJ2-7; a possible D gene is TRBD2 (5 bases). Trimming left V 0 bases short and J 3 bases short, with 9 bases between. Germline CDR1 and CDR2: MNHEY and SVGAGI. The CDR3 has 14 residues. The CDR3: CASSYSEGYYEQYF. The CDR3 bases are TGTGCCAGCAGTTACTCCGAGGGATACTACGAGCAGTACTTC.

The chain employs TRBV10-3 and TRBJ1-1; D is undetermined. Trimming removed 5 bases at V and 4 bases at J, with 20 bases between. The CDR3 consists of 16 residues. Germline CDR1 ENHRY, CDR2 SYGVKD. CDR3 coding DNA: TGTGCCATCAGTACGGGCATGACGGGAAAGGCCACTGAAGCTTTCTTT. Protein product: CAISTGMTGKATEAFF.

The chain carries TRBV29-1 and TRBJ2-3, with 9 nucleotides matching TRBD2. Germline V gene data show CDR1 as SQVTM and CDR2 as ANQGSEA. The length of the CDR3 is 14 residues. The trim removed 5 bases at V and 2 bases at J, leaving 5 bases unmatched. CDR3 nucleotide sequence: TGCAGCGTTACCCCTAGCGGGGTCACAGATACGCAGTATTTT. Protein: CSVTPSGVTDTQYF.

The chain links TRBV10-3 to TRBJ1-3, with TRBD1 identical over 7 bases. The germline V gene has CDR1 ENHRY and CDR2 SYGVKD. The CDR3 runs 19 residues. With V trimmed by 0 bases and J by 4 bases, 15 bases remained unmatched. The CDR3: CAISESGTALNLEGNTIYF. CDR3 nucleotides: TGTGCCATCAGTGAGTCGGGGACAGCCCTAAATCTGGAAGGAAACACCATATATTTT.

This chain connects TRBV11-2 to TRBJ2-7, with no clear D. The germline CDR1 and CDR2 sequences are SGHAT and FQNNGV. There are 15 residues in the CDR3. V was shortened by 0 bases and J by 2 bases, with 11 bases between the two germline ends. The CDR3 nucleotides read TGTGCCAGCAGCTTAGATAATGGTCTTGCCTACGAGCAGTACTTC. Encoded protein: CASSLDNGLAYEQYF. The complete variable domain, with remaining parts taken from reference TRBV11-2 and TRBJ2-7, reads EAGVAQSPRYKIIEKRQSVAFWCNPISGHATLYWYQQILGQGPKLLIQFQNNGVVDDSQLPKDRFSAERLKGVDSTLKIQPAKLEDSAVYLCASSLDNGLAYEQYFGPGTRLTVT.

The gene calls are TRBV4-2 and TRBJ2-3; 8 nucleotides agree with TRBD2. Germline trimming cut 0 bases from V and 3 bases from J; bases unmatched to any gene: 11. CDR1 and CDR2 from the germline V gene are LGHNA and YNFKEQ. This CDR3 region has 18 residues. The CDR3, as DNA: TGTGCCAGCAGCCAAGATATTATAGCGGGGCAGGGAACAGATACGCAGTATTTT. This gives the protein CASSQDIIAGQGTDTQYF.

The CDR3 DNA reads as TGCGCCAGCAGCAAGGGTTGGGGGCAGGATAATTCACCCCTCCACTTT. Translated, it gives CASSKGWGQDNSPLHF. The chain is built from TRBV5-1 and TRBJ1-6; maybe TRBD1 (6 bases). V was cut by 4 bases and J by 5 bases, with 16 bases left in between. The germline V gene has CDR1 SGHRS and CDR2 YFSETQ. The CDR3 is 16 residues long. Together with reference TRBV5-1 and TRBJ1-6, the CDR3 gives the full variable domain: KAGVTQTPRYLIKTRGQQVTLSCSPISGHRSVSWYQQTPGQGLQFLFEYFSETQRNKGNFPGRFSGRQFSNSRSEMNVSTLELGDSALYLCASSKGWGQDNSPLHFGNGTRLTVT.

The gene calls are TRBV10-1 and TRBJ2-3, with 7 bases identical to TRBD2. V lost 5 bases and J lost 9; bases outside the gene matches: 8. CDR1 and CDR2 (germline): WNHNN, SYGVQD (reference sequence). CDR3 length: 13 amino acids. The CDR3 is CASSQLTSSTQYF. For the CDR3, the DNA is TGCGCCAGCAGTCAACTGACTAGCAGCACGCAGTATTTT.